These 23 T cell receptor beta chains share one sample of origin, sequenced in a study of blood T cell repertoires in COVID-19. Clones were read by immunoSEQ multiplex PCR, and TCRdb kept only the in-frame ones, dropping some. The sample lists about 74,000 clones, under 95% occurring once. Source material: peripheral blood. These receptor sequences come from a man in his fifties with acute or convalescent COVID-19.

The chain combines TRBV28 with TRBJ2-5, with TRBD2 identical over 7 bases. Germline V gene sequence: CDR1 MDHEN, CDR2 SYDVKM. The CDR3 has 15 amino acids. Trimming removed 3 bases from V and 7 bases from J; junction bases left unmatched: 11. The CDR3 reads CASSFRRTRSATQYF. CDR3 nucleotide sequence: TGTGCCAGCAGTTTCCGACGGACTAGGAGCGCGACCCAGTACTTC.

The CDR3 DNA sequence: TGTGCCAGCAGCTTAGACAGGGGCTCCTACAATGAGCAGTTCTTC. It yields the protein CASSLDRGSYNEQFF. This chain connects TRBV7-7 to TRBJ2-1; 7 positions match TRBD1. The germline gives CDR1 SSHAT, CDR2 FNYEAQ (reference sequence). The CDR3 length is 15 residues. V trimming: 1 base; J trimming: 0 bases; junction bases outside the gene matches: 0.

The chain recombines TRBV19 with TRBJ1-2; TRBD1 is a possible D gene (6 bases). This CDR3 has 15 amino acids. Germline lookup yields CDR1 LNHDA and CDR2 SQIVND (reference sequence). The V end was cut by 6 bases, the J end by 2 bases, with 16 bases between. CDR3 nucleotides: TGTGCCAGTAGCCCGGACAGATCGGGGAACTATGGCTACACCTTC. This gives the protein CASSPDRSGNYGYTF.

V gene TRBV4-3 combines with J gene TRBJ2-2, with D possibly matching TRBD1 (6 bases). The germline V gene has CDR1 LGHNA and CDR2 YSLEER. This CDR3 has 15 residues. V lost 0 bases, J lost 1 base, and 6 bases lay in between. The DNA for the CDR3 is TGCGCCAGCAGCCAAGACAGGGGGAACACCGGGGAGCTGTTTTTT. It codes for CASSQDRGNTGELFF.

The CDR3 nucleotides are TGTGCCAGCAGCCCTAGAAGCGGGGAGGGGTGGGATACGCAGTATTTT. Protein sequence: CASSPRSGEGWDTQYF. This chain joins TRBV6-6 and TRBJ2-3, with TRBD2 matching over 7 bases. Unmatched junction bases numbered 15, after V lost 6 bases and J lost 6 bases. The CDR3 has 16 residues. Germline V CDR1 and CDR2: MNHNY, SVGAGI (reference sequence).

This chain links TRBV18 with TRBJ2-1; the match to TRBD1 covers 9 bases. There are 17 residues in the CDR3. V shed 1 base, J shed 8 bases, and the junction held 12 bases outside the gene matches. CDR1 KGHSH and CDR2 LQKENI come from the germline V gene. Here the CDR3 reads CASSPRQGQGGDHEQFF. CDR3 bases: TGTGCCAGCTCACCACGCCAGGGACAGGGCGGTGATCATGAGCAGTTCTTC.

J is TRBJ2-7 and V is TRBV7-2, with 7 positions matching TRBD1. This CDR3 is 14 amino acids long. CDR1 is SGHTA, CDR2 FQGNSA, per germline. The V and J ends lost 1 base and 2 bases, in that order; junction bases with no gene match: 2. DNA for the CDR3: TGTGCCAGCAGCTTAGAACAGGGGACCTACGAGCAGTACTTC. It yields the protein CASSLEQGTYEQYF.

The chain's CDR3 is CASSYTTNTGELFF. In nucleotides, the CDR3 is TGTGCCAGCAGTTACACAACGAACACCGGGGAGCTGTTTTTT. The V call is TRBV6-2 or TRBV6-3, the J call TRBJ2-2; the D is unclear. V dropped 2 bases and J dropped 0 bases, with 4 bases sitting between them. Germline V CDR1 and CDR2: MNHEY, SVGEGT. The CDR3 sequence is 14 residues long.

Details on this clone: This CDR3 is also generated by other DNA sequences in the sample. The CDR3 protein is CASSFRGDTQYF. The CDR3 nucleotides are TGTGCCAGCAGTTTTCGAGGAGATACGCAGTATTTT. The chain combines TRBV11-1 with TRBJ2-3; D remains unclear. Per germline, CDR1 SGHAT and CDR2 FQDESV (reference sequence). The CDR3 has 12 amino acids. The ends were cut back, 6 bases at V and 5 bases at J, with 9 bases in the middle. Full variable domain (rest looked up from reference TRBV11-1 and TRBJ2-3): EAEVAQSPRYKITEKSQAVAFWCDPISGHATLYWYRQILGQGPELLVQFQDESVVDDSQLPKDRFSAERLKGVDSTLKIQPAELGDSAMYLCASSFRGDTQYFGPGTRLTVL.

The chain recombines TRBV30 with TRBJ2-7; D is possibly TRBD2 (6 bases). This CDR3 has 12 residues. Germline assignment: CDR1 GTSNPN and CDR2 SVGIG (reference sequence). V lost 3 bases and J lost 7, with 13 bases in between. The CDR3 coding sequence is TGTGCCTGGAGGGGACTTACGAGGGAGCAGTACTTC. This codes for CAWRGLTREQYF.

The V and J genes are TRBV19 and TRBJ1-5, with 9 bases aligning to TRBD1. V dropped 3 bases and J dropped 4; count of bases not matched to a gene: 4. CDR3 length: 15 residues. Per the germline V gene, CDR1 is LNHDA and CDR2 is SQIVND (reference sequence). The CDR3 DNA follows: TGTGCCAGTAGTATGCGGACAGGGGAAAATCAGCCCCAGCATTTT. Translating it yields CASSMRTGENQPQHF.

The rearrangement joins TRBV7-2 to TRBJ2-4, with TRBD2 matching 13 bases. Losses at the gene ends were 5 bases for V and 7 bases for J; bases not matched to a gene: 2. The CDR3 covers 14 residues. Germline lookup yields CDR1 SGHTA and CDR2 FQGNSA. The CDR3 DNA is TGTGCCAGCAGCCCGGGACTAGCGGGGAACATTCAGTACTTC. This encodes CASSPGLAGNIQYF.

The chain carries TRBV28 and TRBJ1-2, with a tentative D call TRBD1 (5 bases). The CDR3 sequence is 14 residues long. Germline values: CDR1 MDHEN, CDR2 SYDVKM. With 3 bases removed from V and 5 bases from J, the gap between germline ends came to 13 bases. The CDR3 loop is CASSFVGAGYGYTF. In DNA form, the CDR3 reads TGTGCCAGCAGTTTTGTAGGGGCTGGGTATGGCTACACCTTC.

In its sample, this clone was seen once. The gene calls are TRBV29-1 and TRBJ2-1, with D perhaps TRBD1 (6 bases). This CDR3 spans 14 amino acids. Germline V gene sequence: CDR1 SQVTM, CDR2 ANQGSEA. The V end lost 5 bases, the J end lost 5 bases, and 16 bases lay between the germline ends. CDR3 in DNA: TGCAGCGTTAAGCAGGGCACAGGGAACAATGAGCAGTTCTTC. It is translated as CSVKQGTGNNEQFF.

V gene TRBV7-9 combines with J gene TRBJ2-1; D perhaps matches TRBD2 (5 bases). Germline V gene data show CDR1 as SEHNR and CDR2 as FQNEAQ (reference sequence). V gave up 5 bases and J gave up 4 bases, with 9 bases separating them. This CDR3 region has 13 residues. CDR3 nucleotides: TGTGCCAGCAGCCCCCCGGGGTACAATGAGCAGTTCTTC. Translation: CASSPPGYNEQFF.

DNA for the CDR3: TGTGCCAGCAGGGGGAGGGTCGAAGGCCAGCCCCAGCATTTT. As protein: CASRGRVEGQPQHF. V usage is TRBV2 and J usage is TRBJ1-5; no firm D call. This CDR3 comprises 14 residues. V was pared by 6 bases and J by 7 bases, with 16 bases between. Germline lookup yields CDR1 SNHLY and CDR2 FYNNEI.

The genes are TRBV28 and TRBJ1-1; D not certain. The germline gives CDR1 MDHEN, CDR2 SYDVKM. Trimming left V 5 bases short and J 2 bases short, with 15 bases between. CDR3 size: 15 residues. CDR3: CASSPVGGRNTEAFF. CDR3 nucleotides: TGTGCCAGCAGTCCGGTGGGAGGGCGAAACACTGAAGCTTTCTTT.

The genes are TRBV6-2 or TRBV6-3 and TRBJ1-2; D ambiguous. CDR3 size: 15 residues. V lost 4 bases, J lost 1 base, and 13 bases lay in between. The germline gives CDR1 MNHEY, CDR2 SVGEGT. The CDR3 DNA reads as TGTGCCAGCAGTTTCCTGCCAGATATTAACTATGGCTACACCTTC. The encoded protein is CASSFLPDINYGYTF.

V and J are TRBV2 and TRBJ1-3; D uncertain. The V gene's germline CDR1 is SNHLY and CDR2 FYNNEI. Trimming removed 7 bases from V and 6 bases from J, with 13 bases in between. This CDR3 has 13 amino acids. CDR3: CASTVGSPNTIYF. CDR3 in DNA: TGTGCCAGCACGGTCGGGTCTCCAAACACCATATATTTT.

The gene calls are TRBV14 and TRBJ1-6; no clear D gene. CDR1 is SGHDN, CDR2 FVKESK, per germline. The CDR3 has 14 residues. With 0 bases removed from V and 7 bases from J, the gap between germline ends came to 7 bases. Here the CDR3 reads CASSQEGRNSPLHF. DNA of the CDR3: TGTGCCAGCAGCCAAGAAGGGAGGAATTCACCCCTCCACTTT.

The V call is TRBV27, the J call TRBJ2-6; maybe TRBD1 (6 bases). Germline V gene data show CDR1 as MNHEY and CDR2 as SMNVEV (reference sequence). The CDR3 is made up of 18 amino acids. Trimming shortened V by 6 bases and J by 1 base, and 19 bases separated the two germline ends. The CDR3 reads CASSLDSPIWSGANVLTF. CDR3 in DNA: TGTGCCAGCAGCCTGGACAGCCCCATATGGTCTGGGGCCAACGTCCTGACTTTC.

This CDR3 is CASSPQRDLTDTQYF. In nucleotides, the CDR3 is TGTGCCAGTAGTCCCCAGCGGGACCTCACAGATACGCAGTATTTT. The chain is built from TRBV19 and TRBJ2-3, with 7 bases identical to TRBD2. J lost 2 bases, V lost 5 bases, and 7 bases had no gene match. Germline V gene data show CDR1 as LNHDA and CDR2 as SQIVND (reference sequence). The CDR3 is 15 residues long. The full variable domain, rest sourced from reference TRBV19 and TRBJ2-3, is DGGITQSPKYLFRKEGQNVTLSCEQNLNHDAMYWYRQDPGQGLRLIYYSQIVNDFQKGDIAEGYSVSREKKESFPLTVTSAQKNPTAFYLCASSPQRDLTDTQYFGPGTRLTVL.

CDR3 in amino acids: CASSPTGAGNQPQHF. CDR3 nucleotide sequence: TGTGCCAGCAGCCCGACAGGGGCCGGCAATCAGCCCCAGCATTTT. V is TRBV28 and J is TRBJ1-5; 8 bases align to TRBD1. From germline, CDR1 is MDHEN and CDR2 SYDVKM. The CDR3 consists of 15 residues. Trimming took 6 bases from V and 2 from J; bases not matched to a gene: 6.